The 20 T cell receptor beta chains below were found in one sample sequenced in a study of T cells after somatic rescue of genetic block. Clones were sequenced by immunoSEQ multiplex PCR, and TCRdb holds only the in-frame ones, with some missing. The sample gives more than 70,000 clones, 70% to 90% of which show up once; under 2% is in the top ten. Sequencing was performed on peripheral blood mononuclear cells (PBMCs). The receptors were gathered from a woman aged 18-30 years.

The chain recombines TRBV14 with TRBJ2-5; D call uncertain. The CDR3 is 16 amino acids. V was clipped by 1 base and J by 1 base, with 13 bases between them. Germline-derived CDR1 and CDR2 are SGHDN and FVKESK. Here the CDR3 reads CASSQGALPGQETQYF. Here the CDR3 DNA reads TGTGCCAGCAGCCAAGGGGCCCTACCCGGCCAAGAGACCCAGTACTTC.

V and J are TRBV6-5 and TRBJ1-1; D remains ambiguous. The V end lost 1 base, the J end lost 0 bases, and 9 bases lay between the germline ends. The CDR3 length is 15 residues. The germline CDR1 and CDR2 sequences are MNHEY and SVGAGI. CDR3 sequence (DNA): TGTGCCAGCAGTTACTTCGGAGCCCTGAACACTGAAGCTTTCTTT. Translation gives CASSYFGALNTEAFF.

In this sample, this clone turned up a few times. The CDR3 reads CASSSSTGNTGELFF. The CDR3 bases are TGCGCCAGCAGCTCCTCCACGGGGAACACCGGGGAGCTGTTTTTT. V is TRBV5-1 and J is TRBJ2-2; D is uncertain. Trimming removed 3 bases at V and 1 base at J, with 10 bases between. The CDR3 loop spans 15 amino acids. Germline lookup yields CDR1 SGHRS and CDR2 YFSETQ.

The chain's CDR3 is CASRRGTGSYNEQFF. CDR3 nucleotides: TGTGCCAGCAGACGCGGGACAGGCTCCTACAATGAGCAGTTCTTC. This chain connects TRBV11-3 to TRBJ2-1, with TRBD1 matching over 8 bases. CDR1 is SGHNT and CDR2 is YENEEA in the germline V gene. With V trimmed by 6 bases and J by 0 bases, 4 bases remained unmatched. The CDR3 contains 15 residues.

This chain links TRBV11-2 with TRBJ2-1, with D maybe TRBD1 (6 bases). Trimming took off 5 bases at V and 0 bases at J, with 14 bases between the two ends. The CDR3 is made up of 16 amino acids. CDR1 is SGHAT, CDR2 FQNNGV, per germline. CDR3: CASSTPGVGSYNEQFF. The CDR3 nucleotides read TGTGCCAGCAGCACCCCAGGGGTCGGCTCCTACAATGAGCAGTTCTTC.

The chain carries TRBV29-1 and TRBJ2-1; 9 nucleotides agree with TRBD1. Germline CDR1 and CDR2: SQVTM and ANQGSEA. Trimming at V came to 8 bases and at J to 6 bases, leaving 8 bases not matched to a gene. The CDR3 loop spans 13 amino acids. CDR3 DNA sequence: TGCAGCTCCCGGGACAGGGTGGCCAATGAGCAGTTCTTC. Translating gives CSSRDRVANEQFF.

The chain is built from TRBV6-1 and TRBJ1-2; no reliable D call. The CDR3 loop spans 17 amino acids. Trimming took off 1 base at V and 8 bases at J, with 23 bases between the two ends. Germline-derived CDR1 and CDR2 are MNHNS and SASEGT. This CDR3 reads CASSEVKGRAVGQGYTF. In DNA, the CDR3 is TGTGCCAGCAGTGAAGTTAAGGGAAGGGCGGTTGGGCAGGGCTACACCTTC.

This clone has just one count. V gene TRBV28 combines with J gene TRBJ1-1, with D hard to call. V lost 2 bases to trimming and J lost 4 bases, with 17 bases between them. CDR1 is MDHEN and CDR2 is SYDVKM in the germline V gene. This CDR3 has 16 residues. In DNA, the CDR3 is TGTGCCAGCAGTTTACCTCCCCCGGGAGGGTCCACTGAAGCTTTCTTT. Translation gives CASSLPPPGGSTEAFF. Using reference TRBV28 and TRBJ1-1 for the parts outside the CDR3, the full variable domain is DVKVTQSSRYLVKRTGEKVFLECVQDMDHENMFWYRQDPGLGLRLIYFSYDVKMKEKGDIPEGYSVSREKKERFSLILESASTNQTSMYLCASSLPPPGGSTEAFFGQGTRLTVV.

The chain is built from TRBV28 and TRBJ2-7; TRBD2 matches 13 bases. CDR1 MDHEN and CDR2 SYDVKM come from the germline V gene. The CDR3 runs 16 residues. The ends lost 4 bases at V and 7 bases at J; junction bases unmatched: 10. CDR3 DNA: TGTGCCAGCAGTTCGTCCCGACTAGCGGGAGGTGGAGAGCAGTACTTC. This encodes CASSSSRLAGGGEQYF.

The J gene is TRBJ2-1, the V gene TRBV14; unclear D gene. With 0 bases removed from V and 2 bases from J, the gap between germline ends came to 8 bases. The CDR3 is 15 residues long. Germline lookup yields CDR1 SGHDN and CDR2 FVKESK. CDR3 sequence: CASSQDIQAYNEQFF. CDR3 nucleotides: TGTGCCAGCAGCCAAGATATTCAGGCCTACAATGAGCAGTTCTTC.

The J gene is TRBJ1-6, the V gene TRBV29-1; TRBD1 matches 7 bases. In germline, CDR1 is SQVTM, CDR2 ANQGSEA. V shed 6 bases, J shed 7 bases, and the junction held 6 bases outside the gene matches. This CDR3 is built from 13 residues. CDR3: CSVRGTVNSPLHF. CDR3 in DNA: TGCAGCGTCCGGGGGACAGTCAATTCACCCCTCCACTTT.

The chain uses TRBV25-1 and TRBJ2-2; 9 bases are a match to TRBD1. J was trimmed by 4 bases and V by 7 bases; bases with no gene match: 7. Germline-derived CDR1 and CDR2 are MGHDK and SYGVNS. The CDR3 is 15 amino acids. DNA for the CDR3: TGTGCCAGCATGGGGACAGGGTACGGCACCGGGGAGCTGTTTTTT. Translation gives CASMGTGYGTGELFF.

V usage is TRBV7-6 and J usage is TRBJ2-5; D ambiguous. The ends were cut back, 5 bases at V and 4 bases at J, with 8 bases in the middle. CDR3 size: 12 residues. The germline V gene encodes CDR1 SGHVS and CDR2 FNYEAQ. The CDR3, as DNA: TGTGCCAGCAGCATCCTCGCAGAGACCCAGTACTTC. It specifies CASSILAETQYF. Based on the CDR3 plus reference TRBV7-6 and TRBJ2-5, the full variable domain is GAGVSQSPRYKVTKRGQDVALRCDPISGHVSLYWYRQALGQGPEFLTYFNYEAQQDKSGLPNDRFSAERPEGSISTLTIQRTEQRDSAMYRCASSILAETQYFGPGTRLLVL.

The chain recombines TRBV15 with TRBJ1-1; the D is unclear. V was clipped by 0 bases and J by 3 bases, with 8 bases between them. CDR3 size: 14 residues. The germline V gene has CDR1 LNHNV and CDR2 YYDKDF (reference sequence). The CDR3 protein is CATSRDRGYTEAFF. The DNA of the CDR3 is TGTGCCACCAGCAGAGATCGGGGTTACACTGAAGCTTTCTTT.

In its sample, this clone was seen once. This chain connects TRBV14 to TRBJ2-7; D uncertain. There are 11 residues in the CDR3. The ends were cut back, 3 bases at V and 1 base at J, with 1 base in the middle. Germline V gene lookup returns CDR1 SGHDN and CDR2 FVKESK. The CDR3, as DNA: TGTGCCAGCAGCCATTCCTACGAGCAGTACTTC. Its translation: CASSHSYEQYF.

The CDR3 region is CASSGQGREQYF. In nucleotides, the CDR3 is TGTGCCAGCAGTGGACAGGGACGAGAGCAGTACTTC. The chain carries TRBV27 and TRBJ2-7; 8 bases agree with TRBD1. From germline, CDR1 is MNHEY and CDR2 SMNVEV (reference sequence). The CDR3 has 12 residues. V lost 5 bases, J lost 7 bases, and 4 bases stayed unmatched.

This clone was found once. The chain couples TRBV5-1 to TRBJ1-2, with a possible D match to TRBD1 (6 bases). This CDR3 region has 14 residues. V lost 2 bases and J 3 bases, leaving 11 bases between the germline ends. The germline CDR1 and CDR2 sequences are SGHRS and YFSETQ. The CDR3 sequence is CASSFEQGHYGYTF. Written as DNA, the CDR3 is TGCGCCAGCAGCTTCGAACAGGGCCACTATGGCTACACCTTC.

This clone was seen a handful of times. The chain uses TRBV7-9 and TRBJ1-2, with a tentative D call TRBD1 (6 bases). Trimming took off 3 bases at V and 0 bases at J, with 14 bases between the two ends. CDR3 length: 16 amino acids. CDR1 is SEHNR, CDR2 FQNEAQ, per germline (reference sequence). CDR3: CASSFGGGQANYGYTF. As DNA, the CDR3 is TGTGCCAGCAGCTTCGGCGGGGGGCAAGCTAACTATGGCTACACCTTC.

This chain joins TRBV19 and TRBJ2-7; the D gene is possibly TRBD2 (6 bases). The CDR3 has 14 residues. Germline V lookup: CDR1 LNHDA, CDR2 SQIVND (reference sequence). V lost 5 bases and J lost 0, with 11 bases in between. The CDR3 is CASSAGTFSYEQYF. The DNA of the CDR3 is TGTGCCAGTAGTGCCGGGACTTTCTCCTACGAGCAGTACTTC.

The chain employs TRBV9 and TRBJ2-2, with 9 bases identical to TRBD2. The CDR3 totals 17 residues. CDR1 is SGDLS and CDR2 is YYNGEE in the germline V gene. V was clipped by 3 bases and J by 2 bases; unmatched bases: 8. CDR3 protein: CASSASTSGLNTGELFF. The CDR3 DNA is TGTGCCAGCAGCGCCTCGACTAGCGGCCTAAACACCGGGGAGCTGTTTTTT.